A single count supports the clone carrying this T cell receptor beta chain. CDR1 and CDR2 (germline): SGHNT, YYREEE (reference sequence). CDR3 length: 14 amino acids. Trimming took off 0 bases at V and 2 bases at J, with 8 bases between the two ends. Profiled with immunoSEQ multiplex PCR; TCRdb holds only in-frame clones, not every one. The sample lists around 300,000 clones; around 90% were seen once. These data originate in a study of blood T cell repertoires in COVID-19. What was sequenced was PBMCs or T cells enriched from blood (not recorded which). This sequence joins TRBV5-4 and TRBJ1-2; D not certain. The source of this sequence is a woman aged 40 to 50 who had recovered from COVID-19. The CDR3 coding sequence is TGTGCCAGCAGCTTGGCCCGGGGAAACTATGGCTACACCTTC. As protein: CASSLARGNYGYTF.